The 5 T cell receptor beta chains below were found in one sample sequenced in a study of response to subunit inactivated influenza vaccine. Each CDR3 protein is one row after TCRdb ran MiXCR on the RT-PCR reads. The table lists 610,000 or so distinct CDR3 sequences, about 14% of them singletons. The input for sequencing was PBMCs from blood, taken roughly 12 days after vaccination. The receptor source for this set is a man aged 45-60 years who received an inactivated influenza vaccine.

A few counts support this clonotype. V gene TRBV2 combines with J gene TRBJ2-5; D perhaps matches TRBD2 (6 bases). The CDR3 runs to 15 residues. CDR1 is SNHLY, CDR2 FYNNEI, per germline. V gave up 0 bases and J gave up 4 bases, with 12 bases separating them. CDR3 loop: CASSEALGGTETQYF. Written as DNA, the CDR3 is TGTGCCAGCAGTGAAGCGTTGGGGGGAACAGAGACCCAGTACTTC.

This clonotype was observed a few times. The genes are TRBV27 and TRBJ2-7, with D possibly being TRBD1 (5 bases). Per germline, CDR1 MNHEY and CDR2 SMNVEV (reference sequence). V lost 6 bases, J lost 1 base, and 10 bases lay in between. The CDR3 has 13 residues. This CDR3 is CASRRQLSYEQYF. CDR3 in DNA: TGTGCCAGCAGGAGACAGCTATCCTACGAGCAGTACTTC.

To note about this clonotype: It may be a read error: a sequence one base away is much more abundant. CDR3 sequence reads: CASSRLAAGRETQYF. CDR3 nucleotide sequence: TGTGCCAGCAGTCGACTAGCGGCGGGTCGAGAGACCCAGTACTTC. The rearrangement links TRBV27 to TRBJ2-5, with 9 positions matching TRBD2. V shed 5 bases and J 4 bases; nucleotides not matched to a gene: 8. This CDR3 spans 15 amino acids. Germline lookup yields CDR1 MNHEY and CDR2 SMNVEV (reference sequence).

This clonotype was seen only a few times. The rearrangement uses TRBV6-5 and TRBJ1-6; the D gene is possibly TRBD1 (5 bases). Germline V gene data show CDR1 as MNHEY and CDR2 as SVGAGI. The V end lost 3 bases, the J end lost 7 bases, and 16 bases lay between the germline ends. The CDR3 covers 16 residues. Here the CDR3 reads CASSYFAGHANSPLHF. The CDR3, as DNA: TGTGCCAGCAGTTATTTCGCTGGACACGCAAATTCACCCCTCCACTTT.

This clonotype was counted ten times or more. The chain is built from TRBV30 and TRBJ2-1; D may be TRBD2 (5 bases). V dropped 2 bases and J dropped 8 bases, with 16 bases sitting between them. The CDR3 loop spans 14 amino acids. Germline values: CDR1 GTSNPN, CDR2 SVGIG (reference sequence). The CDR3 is CAWSYVGLVDEQFF. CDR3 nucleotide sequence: TGTGCCTGGAGTTATGTCGGACTTGTTGATGAGCAGTTCTTC.